These 20 T cell receptor beta chains were all obtained from the same sample, sequenced in a study of blood T cell repertoires in COVID-19. Libraries were prepared by immunoSEQ multiplex PCR; TCRdb keeps only in-frame clonotypes and omits some of them. Among nearly 100,000 clones listed, around 80% were seen once. Sequenced sample: peripheral blood. The receptors shown here come from a man between 65 and 79 years old with acute or convalescent COVID-19.

The CDR3 loop reads CASGRGQSGNTIYF. The CDR3 DNA follows: TGTGCTAGTGGGAGGGGACAGTCAGGAAACACCATATATTTT. This chain connects TRBV12-5 to TRBJ1-3, with 7 bases lining up with TRBD1. In germline, CDR1 is LGHNT, CDR2 FRNRAP. The CDR3 has 14 residues. The V and J ends lost 6 bases and 4 bases, in that order; junction bases with no gene match: 6.

Written as DNA, the CDR3 is TGCGCCAGCATCCGAGACAGGAAGAATGAAAAACTGTTTTTT. Residues: CASIRDRKNEKLFF. V usage is TRBV23-1 and J usage is TRBJ1-4; D is possibly TRBD1 (6 bases). TRBV23-1 is annotated as an ORF whose role is uncertain. Trimming removed 7 bases from V and 5 bases from J, with 14 bases in between. The CDR3 is made up of 14 amino acids.

The V call is TRBV2, the J call TRBJ1-4; no reliable D call. There are 13 residues in the CDR3. Trimming removed 4 bases at V and 12 bases at J, with 15 bases between. Germline CDR1 reads SNHLY; CDR2 reads FYNNEI. Written as DNA, the CDR3 is TGTGCCAGCAGTGCCGTGGTGGGCGTTGAACTGTTTTTT. Residues: CASSAVVGVELFF.

This rearrangement joins TRBV19 to TRBJ2-1, with D hard to call. Looked up from germline, CDR1 is LNHDA and CDR2 is SQIVND (reference sequence). Trimming removed 6 bases from V and 2 bases from J, with 17 bases in between. The CDR3 totals 16 residues. Here the CDR3 DNA reads TGTGCCAGTAGCCCTCCTAGTGGCAGTCCCTACAATGAGCAGTTCTTC. Its protein is CASSPPSGSPYNEQFF. Variable domain in full (rest from reference TRBV19 and TRBJ2-1): DGGITQSPKYLFRKEGQNVTLSCEQNLNHDAMYWYRQDPGQGLRLIYYSQIVNDFQKGDIAEGYSVSREKKESFPLTVTSAQKNPTAFYLCASSPPSGSPYNEQFFGPGTRLTVL.

V usage is TRBV4-3 and J usage is TRBJ1-6; TRBD1 matches 10 bases. In germline, CDR1 is LGHNA, CDR2 YSLEER. The CDR3 is 16 residues long. With V trimmed by 1 base and J by 9 bases, 6 bases remained unmatched. As DNA, the CDR3 is TGCGCCAGCAGCCAAGTAAGACAGGGGGCGAGTTCACCCCTCCACTTT. Translation: CASSQVRQGASSPLHF.

This clone showed up just a few times. The CDR3 protein is CASRQSPTGTNYGYTF. Written as DNA, the CDR3 is TGTGCCAGCAGACAATCACCGACAGGGACAAACTATGGCTACACCTTC. The chain joins TRBV3-1 (or the pseudogene TRBV3-2) to TRBJ1-2; the match to TRBD1 covers 7 bases. The CDR3 covers 16 residues. Looked up from germline, CDR1 is LGHDT and CDR2 is YNNKEL (reference sequence). V dropped 6 bases and J dropped 2; count of bases not matched to a gene: 12.

This rearrangement joins TRBV2 to TRBJ2-2; 11 bases fit TRBD1. The CDR3 length is 14 residues. V lost 5 bases to trimming and J lost 8 bases; unmatched junction nucleotides: 4. Germline CDR1 reads SNHLY; CDR2 reads FYNNEI. CDR3 DNA: TGTGCCAGCAGTCGGGACAGGGGGTCAGGGGAGCTGTTTTTT. It specifies CASSRDRGSGELFF. The full variable domain, with the rest looked up from reference TRBV2 and TRBJ2-2, is EPEVTQTPSHQVTQMGQEVILRCVPISNHLYFYWYRQILGQKVEFLVSFYNNEISEKSEIFDDQFSVERPDGSNFTLKIRSTKLEDSAMYFCASSRDRGSGELFFGEGSRLTVL.

The J gene is TRBJ2-5, the V gene TRBV4-2, with D unresolved. Germline V CDR1 and CDR2: LGHNA, YNFKEQ. V was pared by 0 bases and J by 5 bases, with 7 bases between. This CDR3 spans 13 amino acids. Here the CDR3 DNA reads TGTGCCAGCAGCCAAGATATCGGGGAGACCCAGTACTTC. Its protein is CASSQDIGETQYF.

V usage is TRBV19 and J usage is TRBJ2-5; 10 positions agree with TRBD1. V dropped 6 bases and J dropped 5; count of bases not matched to a gene: 6. Germline assignment: CDR1 LNHDA and CDR2 SQIVND (reference sequence). The CDR3 extends over 14 amino acids. CDR3 protein: CASSWDRGGETQYF. The CDR3 region has the DNA TGTGCCAGTAGCTGGGACAGGGGTGGGGAGACCCAGTACTTC.

V gene TRBV28 combines with J gene TRBJ1-2, with D maybe TRBD1 (6 bases). Trimming removed 1 base at V and 5 bases at J, with 8 bases between. CDR3 length: 13 amino acids. The germline V gene has CDR1 MDHEN and CDR2 SYDVKM. CDR3 nucleotides: TGTGCCAGCAGTTTATCAGGGGATTATGGCTACACCTTC. Encoded protein: CASSLSGDYGYTF.

The chain employs TRBV7-9 and TRBJ2-3; D ambiguous. This CDR3 contains 12 residues. Deletions cut 5 bases from V and 4 bases from J, with 7 bases between. Germline V gene sequence: CDR1 SEHNR, CDR2 FQNEAQ (reference sequence). The CDR3 loop is CASSRRADTQYF. CDR3 nucleotides: TGTGCCAGCAGCCGGAGAGCAGATACGCAGTATTTT.

The chain couples TRBV19 to TRBJ2-2, with 10 positions matching TRBD2. CDR1 is LNHDA, CDR2 SQIVND, per germline (reference sequence). CDR3 size: 13 residues. After removal of 7 bases from V and 6 bases from J, the junction contained 2 bases not matched to a gene. The CDR3 DNA reads as TGTGCCAGTACTAGCGGGGGCTCCGGGGAGCTGTTTTTT. Amino acid sequence: CASTSGGSGELFF.

This rearrangement joins TRBV5-1 to TRBJ2-7, with 7 bases that match TRBD1. From germline, CDR1 is SGHRS and CDR2 YFSETQ. This CDR3 has 15 residues. The trim removed 5 bases at V and 4 bases at J, leaving 12 bases unmatched. The CDR3 sequence: CASSWSGGSQYEQYF. The CDR3, as DNA: TGCGCCAGCAGTTGGTCAGGGGGTTCCCAATACGAGCAGTACTTC.

This clone was seen only a few times. This rearrangement joins TRBV2 to TRBJ1-5, with TRBD1 as a possible D gene (5 bases). Per the germline V gene, CDR1 is SNHLY and CDR2 is FYNNEI. V dropped 6 bases and J dropped 2 bases, with 17 bases sitting between them. The CDR3 consists of 16 residues. The CDR3 DNA is TGTGCCAGCAGCCTCACTACAGGAAGAGGCAATCAGCCCCAGCATTTT. It translates to CASSLTTGRGNQPQHF.

The gene calls are TRBV5-1 and TRBJ1-1, with unresolved D. Per the germline V gene, CDR1 is SGHRS and CDR2 is YFSETQ. CDR3 length: 13 residues. The V end lost 5 bases, the J end lost 0 bases, and 8 bases lay between the germline ends. In nucleotides, the CDR3 is TGCGCCAGCAGTTTAAAGCTGAACACTGAAGCTTTCTTT. Translated: CASSLKLNTEAFF.

The chain links TRBV2 to TRBJ2-4; 7 bases line up with TRBD1. The CDR3 extends over 15 amino acids. The germline CDR1 and CDR2 sequences are SNHLY and FYNNEI. With 5 bases clipped from V and 0 bases from J, the junction kept 4 bases outside the gene matches. The CDR3 nucleotides read TGTGCCAGCAGTTACAGGGGATCAGCCAAAAACATTCAGTACTTC. Encoded protein: CASSYRGSAKNIQYF.

In its sample, this clone was seen a few times. This chain connects TRBV6-2 or TRBV6-3 to TRBJ1-1; 9 bases align to TRBD1. The CDR3 loop spans 16 amino acids. Trimming took 0 bases from V and 3 from J; bases not matched to a gene: 5. CDR1 is MNHEY and CDR2 is SVGEGT in the germline V gene. Here the CDR3 reads CASSYSSDRGDTEAFF. DNA for the CDR3: TGTGCCAGCAGTTACTCGAGTGACAGGGGGGACACTGAAGCTTTCTTT.

This clone was picked up one time. V usage is TRBV5-8 and J usage is TRBJ2-7; 12 bases line up with TRBD2. CDR3 length: 16 amino acids. V shed 4 bases, J shed 5 bases, and the junction held 10 bases outside the gene matches. Germline-derived CDR1 and CDR2 are SGHTS and YDEGEE. In DNA, the CDR3 is TGTGCCAGCAGCCGAAGACTAGCGGGAGTCCCGGACGAGCAGTACTTC. It specifies CASSRRLAGVPDEQYF.

The chain recombines TRBV7-9 with TRBJ1-6; a weak D match, TRBD1 (5 bases). The CDR3 consists of 12 residues. Trimming left V 2 bases short and J 19 bases short, with 15 bases between. Germline CDR1 reads SEHNR; CDR2 reads FQNEAQ (reference sequence). The CDR3 protein is CASSLFRDKRHF. CDR3 DNA: TGTGCCAGCAGCTTATTCAGGGATAAGAGGCACTTT.

This chain links TRBV10-3 with TRBJ2-1, with 8 bases identical to TRBD2. The CDR3 sequence is 16 residues long. The junction had 12 bases not matched to a gene; V was cut back by 3 bases and J by 8 bases. CDR1 and CDR2 from the germline V gene are ENHRY and SYGVKD. The CDR3 bases are TGTGCCATCAGTGACGTGGGGACTAGGGCCTCTGATGAGCAGTTCTTC. As protein: CAISDVGTRASDEQFF.